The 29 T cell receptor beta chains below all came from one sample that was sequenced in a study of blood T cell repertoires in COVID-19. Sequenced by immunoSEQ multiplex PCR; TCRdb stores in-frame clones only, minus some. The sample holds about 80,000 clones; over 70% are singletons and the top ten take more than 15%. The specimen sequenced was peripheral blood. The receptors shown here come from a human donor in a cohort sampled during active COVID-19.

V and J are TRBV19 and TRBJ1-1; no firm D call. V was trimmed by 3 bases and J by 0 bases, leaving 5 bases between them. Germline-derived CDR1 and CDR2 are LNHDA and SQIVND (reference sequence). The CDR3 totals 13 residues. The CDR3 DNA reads TGTGCCAGTAGTATTTCTATGAACACTGAAGCTTTCTTT. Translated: CASSISMNTEAFF.

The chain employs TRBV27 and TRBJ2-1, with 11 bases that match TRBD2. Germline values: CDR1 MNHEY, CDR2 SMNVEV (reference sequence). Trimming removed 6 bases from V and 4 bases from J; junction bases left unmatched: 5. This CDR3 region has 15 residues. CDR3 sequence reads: CASSQTSGTYNEQFF. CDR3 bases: TGTGCCAGCAGCCAGACTAGCGGGACTTACAATGAGCAGTTCTTC.

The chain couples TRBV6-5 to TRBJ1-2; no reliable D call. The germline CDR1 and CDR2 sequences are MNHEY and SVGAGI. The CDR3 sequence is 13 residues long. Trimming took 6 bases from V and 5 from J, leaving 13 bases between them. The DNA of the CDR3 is TGTGCCAGCAGCCGACATTTAGATTATGGCTACACCTTC. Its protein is CASSRHLDYGYTF.

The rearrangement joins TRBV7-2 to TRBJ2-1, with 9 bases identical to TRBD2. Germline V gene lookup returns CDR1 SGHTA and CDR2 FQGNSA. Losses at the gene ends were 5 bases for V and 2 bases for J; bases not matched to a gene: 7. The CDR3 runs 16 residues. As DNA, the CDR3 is TGTGCCAGCAGCGTCCTGACTAGCGGCCCCTACAATGAGCAGTTCTTC. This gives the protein CASSVLTSGPYNEQFF.

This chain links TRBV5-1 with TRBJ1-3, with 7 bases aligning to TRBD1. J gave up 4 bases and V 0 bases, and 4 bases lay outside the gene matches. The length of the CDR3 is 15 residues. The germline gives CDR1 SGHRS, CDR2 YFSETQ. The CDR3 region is CASSLEVQGGNTIYF. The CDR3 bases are TGCGCCAGCAGCTTGGAAGTACAGGGGGGAAACACCATATATTTT.

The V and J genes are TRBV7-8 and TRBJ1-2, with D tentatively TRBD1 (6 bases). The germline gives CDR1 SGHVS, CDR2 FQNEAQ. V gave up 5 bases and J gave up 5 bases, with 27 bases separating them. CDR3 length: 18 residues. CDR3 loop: CASSPRRVQGKDSYGYTF. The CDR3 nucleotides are TGTGCCAGCAGCCCCCGTAGGGTCCAGGGGAAGGATTCTTATGGCTACACCTTC.

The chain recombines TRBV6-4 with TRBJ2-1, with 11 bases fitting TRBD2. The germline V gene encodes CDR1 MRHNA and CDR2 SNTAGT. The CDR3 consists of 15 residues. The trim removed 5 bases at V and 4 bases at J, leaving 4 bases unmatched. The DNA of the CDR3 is TGTGCCAGCAGTCCAACTAGCGGGAGTTACAATGAGCAGTTCTTC. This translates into CASSPTSGSYNEQFF.

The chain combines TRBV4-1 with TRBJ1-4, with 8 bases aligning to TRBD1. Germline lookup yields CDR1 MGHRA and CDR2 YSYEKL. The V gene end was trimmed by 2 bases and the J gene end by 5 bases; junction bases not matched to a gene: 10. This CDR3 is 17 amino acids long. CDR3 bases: TGCGCCAGCAGCCAACGGGGAGGACAGGGCAGAAATGAAAAACTGTTTTTT. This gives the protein CASSQRGGQGRNEKLFF.

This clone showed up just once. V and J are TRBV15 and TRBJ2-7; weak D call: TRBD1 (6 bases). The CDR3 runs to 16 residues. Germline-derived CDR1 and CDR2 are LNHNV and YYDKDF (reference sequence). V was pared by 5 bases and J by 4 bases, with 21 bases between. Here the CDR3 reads CATSGQSPGGLYEQYV. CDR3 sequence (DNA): TGTGCCACCAGCGGTCAGAGTCCTGGGGGCCTTTACGAGCAGTACGTC.

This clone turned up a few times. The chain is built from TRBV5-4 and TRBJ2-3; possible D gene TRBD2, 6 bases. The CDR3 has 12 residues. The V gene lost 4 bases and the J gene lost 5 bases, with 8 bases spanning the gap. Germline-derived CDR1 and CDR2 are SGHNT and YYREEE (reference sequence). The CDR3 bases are TGTGCCAGCAGCGTGACTAGAGATACGCAGTATTTT. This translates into CASSVTRDTQYF. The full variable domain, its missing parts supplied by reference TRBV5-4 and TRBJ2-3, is ETGVTQSPTHLIKTRGQQVTLRCSSQSGHNTVSWYQQALGQGPQFIFQYYREEENGRGNFPPRFSGLQFPNYSSELNVNALELDDSALYLCASSVTRDTQYFGPGTRLTVL.

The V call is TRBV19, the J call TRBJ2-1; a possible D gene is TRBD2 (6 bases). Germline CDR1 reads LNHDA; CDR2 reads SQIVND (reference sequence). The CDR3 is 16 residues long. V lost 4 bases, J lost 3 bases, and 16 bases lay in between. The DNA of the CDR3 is TGTGCCAGTAGTACATACGCACCGGGAGACTACAATGAGCAGTTCTTC. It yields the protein CASSTYAPGDYNEQFF.

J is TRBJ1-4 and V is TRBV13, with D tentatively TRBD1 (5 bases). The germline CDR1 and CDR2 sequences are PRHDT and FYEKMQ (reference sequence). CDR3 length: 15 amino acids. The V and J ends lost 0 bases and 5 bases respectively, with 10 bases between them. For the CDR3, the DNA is TGTGCCAGCAGCTTAGGCCGGGGACTAAATGAAAAACTGTTTTTT. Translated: CASSLGRGLNEKLFF.

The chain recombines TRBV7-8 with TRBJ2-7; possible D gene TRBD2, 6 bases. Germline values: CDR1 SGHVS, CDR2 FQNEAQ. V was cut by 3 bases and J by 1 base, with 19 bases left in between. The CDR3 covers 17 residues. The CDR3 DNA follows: TGTGCCAGCAGCTTGGACCGGGACTTCGCCTCATCCTACGAGCAGTACGTC. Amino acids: CASSLDRDFASSYEQYV.

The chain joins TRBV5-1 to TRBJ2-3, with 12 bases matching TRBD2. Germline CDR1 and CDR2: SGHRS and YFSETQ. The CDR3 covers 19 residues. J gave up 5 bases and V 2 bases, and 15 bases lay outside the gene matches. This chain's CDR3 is CASSLGLAGFSQRVDTQYF. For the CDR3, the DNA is TGCGCCAGCAGCTTAGGACTAGCGGGGTTTAGCCAACGGGTAGATACGCAGTATTTT.

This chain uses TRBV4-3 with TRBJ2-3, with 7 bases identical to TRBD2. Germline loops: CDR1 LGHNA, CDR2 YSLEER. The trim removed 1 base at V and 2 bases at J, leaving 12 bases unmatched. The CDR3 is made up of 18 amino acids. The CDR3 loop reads CASSQAFPASGSTDTQYF. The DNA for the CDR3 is TGCGCCAGCAGCCAAGCGTTCCCGGCTAGCGGTTCCACAGATACGCAGTATTTT.

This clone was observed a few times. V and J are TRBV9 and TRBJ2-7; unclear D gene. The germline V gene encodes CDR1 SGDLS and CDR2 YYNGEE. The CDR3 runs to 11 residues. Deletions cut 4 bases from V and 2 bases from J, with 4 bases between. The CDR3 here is CASSPTYEQYV. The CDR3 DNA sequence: TGTGCCAGCAGCCCAACCTACGAGCAGTACGTC.

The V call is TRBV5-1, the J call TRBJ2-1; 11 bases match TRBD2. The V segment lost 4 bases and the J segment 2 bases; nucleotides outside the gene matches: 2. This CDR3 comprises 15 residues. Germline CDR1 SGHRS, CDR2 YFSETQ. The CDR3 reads CASSPGLAAYNEQFF. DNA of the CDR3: TGCGCCAGCAGCCCGGGACTAGCGGCCTACAATGAGCAGTTCTTC.

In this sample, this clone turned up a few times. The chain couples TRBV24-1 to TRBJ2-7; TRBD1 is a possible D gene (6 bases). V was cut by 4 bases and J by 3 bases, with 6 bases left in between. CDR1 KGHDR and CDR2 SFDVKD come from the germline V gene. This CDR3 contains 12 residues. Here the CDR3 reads CATSEGGYEQYF. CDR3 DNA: TGTGCCACCAGTGAAGGGGGCTACGAGCAGTACTTC.

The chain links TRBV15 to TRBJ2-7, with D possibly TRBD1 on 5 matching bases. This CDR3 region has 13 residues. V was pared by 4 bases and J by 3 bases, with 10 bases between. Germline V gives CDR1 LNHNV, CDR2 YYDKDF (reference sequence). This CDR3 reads CATSNPGRYEQYV. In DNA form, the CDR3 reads TGTGCCACCAGCAATCCAGGGCGCTACGAGCAGTACGTC.

This CDR3 is CASSIVYRSNYGYTF. DNA for the CDR3: TGTGCCAGTAGTATCGTCTACCGTTCTAACTATGGCTACACCTTC. The genes are TRBV19 and TRBJ1-2; D is uncertain. V dropped 3 bases and J dropped 0 bases, with 11 bases sitting between them. Per the germline V gene, CDR1 is LNHDA and CDR2 is SQIVND (reference sequence). This CDR3 has 15 amino acids.

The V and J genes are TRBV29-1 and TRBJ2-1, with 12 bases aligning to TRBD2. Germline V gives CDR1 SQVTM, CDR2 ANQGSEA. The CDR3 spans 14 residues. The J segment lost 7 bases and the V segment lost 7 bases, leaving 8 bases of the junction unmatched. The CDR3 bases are TGCAGCGGCGCTAGCGGGAGGGCCTCAAATGAGCAGTTCTTC. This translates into CSGASGRASNEQFF.

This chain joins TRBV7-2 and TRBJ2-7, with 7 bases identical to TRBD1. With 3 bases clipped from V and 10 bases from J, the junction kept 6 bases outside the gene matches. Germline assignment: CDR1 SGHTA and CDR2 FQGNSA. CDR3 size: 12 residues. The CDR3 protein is CASSFRQGVQYV. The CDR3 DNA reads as TGTGCCAGCAGCTTTAGACAGGGCGTCCAGTACGTC.

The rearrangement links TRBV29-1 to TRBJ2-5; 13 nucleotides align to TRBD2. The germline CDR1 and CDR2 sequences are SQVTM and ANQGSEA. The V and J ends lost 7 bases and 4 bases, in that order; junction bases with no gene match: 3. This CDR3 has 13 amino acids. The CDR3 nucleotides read TGCAGCGGGACTAGCGGGAGTACAGAGACCCAGTACTTC. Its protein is CSGTSGSTETQYF.

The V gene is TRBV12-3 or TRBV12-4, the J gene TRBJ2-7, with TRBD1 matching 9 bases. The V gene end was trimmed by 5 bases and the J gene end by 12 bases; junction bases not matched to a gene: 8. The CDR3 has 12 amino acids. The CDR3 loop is CASSPKGQGLYF. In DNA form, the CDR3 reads TGTGCCAGCAGTCCCAAGGGACAGGGCCTGTACTTC.

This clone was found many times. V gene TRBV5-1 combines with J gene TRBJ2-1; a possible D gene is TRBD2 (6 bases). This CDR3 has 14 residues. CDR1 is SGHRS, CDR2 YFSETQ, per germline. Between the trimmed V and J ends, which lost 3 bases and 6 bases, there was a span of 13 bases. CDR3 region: CASSSLLGGNEQFF. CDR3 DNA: TGCGCCAGCAGCTCCCTCTTGGGGGGCAATGAGCAGTTCTTC.

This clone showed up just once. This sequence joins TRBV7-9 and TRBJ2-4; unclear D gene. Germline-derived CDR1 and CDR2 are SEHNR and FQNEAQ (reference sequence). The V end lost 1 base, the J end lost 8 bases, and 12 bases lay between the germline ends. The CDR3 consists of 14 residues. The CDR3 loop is CASSLDKVQDIQYF. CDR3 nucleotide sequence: TGTGCCAGCAGCTTAGATAAGGTGCAGGACATTCAGTACTTC.

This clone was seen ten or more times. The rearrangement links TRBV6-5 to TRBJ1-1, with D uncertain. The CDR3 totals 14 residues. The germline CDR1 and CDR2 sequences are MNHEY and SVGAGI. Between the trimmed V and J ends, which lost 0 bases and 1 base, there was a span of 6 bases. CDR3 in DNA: TGTGCCAGCAGTTACTCGACGGGGAACACTGAAGCTTTCTTT. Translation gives CASSYSTGNTEAFF.

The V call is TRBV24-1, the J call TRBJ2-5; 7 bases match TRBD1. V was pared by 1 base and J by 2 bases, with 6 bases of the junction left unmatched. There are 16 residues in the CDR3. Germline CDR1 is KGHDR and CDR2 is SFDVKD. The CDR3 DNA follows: TGTGCCACCAGTGATTTATACGGGACAGCACAAGAGACCCAGTACTTC. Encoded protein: CATSDLYGTAQETQYF.

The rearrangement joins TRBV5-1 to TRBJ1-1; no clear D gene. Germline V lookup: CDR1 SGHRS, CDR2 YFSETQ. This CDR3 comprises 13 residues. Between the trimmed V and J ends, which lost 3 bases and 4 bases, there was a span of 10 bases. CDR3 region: CASSSLWATEAFF. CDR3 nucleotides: TGCGCCAGCAGCTCCCTTTGGGCCACTGAAGCTTTCTTT.